This T cell receptor (beta chain) came from a study of blood T cells in healthy people across ages. Overall study results and limits: Diversity figures derived from one million T cells were judged to underestimate the true value. Getting older went along with TCR beta diversity per million T cells dropping roughly linearly.

Points on this clonotype: The antigen is unknown.

The use of a sample-barcoded 5' primer and a J-beta primer mix characterized a second PCR of about 7 to 12 cycles. MiXCR, run by TCRdb on the 5' RACE reads, gives a single entry per CDR3 protein. The sample shows about 730,000 distinct CDR3 sequences, approximately 43% of them seen only once. CDR1 and CDR2 from the germline V gene are MNHEY and SVGAGI. The V segment lost 0 bases and the J segment 5 bases; nucleotides outside the gene matches: 8. The CDR3 has 16 amino acids. The chain combines TRBV6-5 with TRBJ2-3, with TRBD2 matching over 7 bases. This TCR was recovered from a woman in her sixties or seventies in good health. Source material: blood. The CDR3 region is CASSYSKAGEGDTQYF. The CDR3 region has the DNA TGTGCCAGCAGTTACTCGAAGGCGGGAGAGGGAGATACGCAGTATTTT.